A selection of T cell receptor beta chains follows, all from one sample in a study of identical twins' blood T cells. TCRdb recomputed calls from the 5' RACE reads with MiXCR, one row per CDR3 protein. Among a few hundred thousand distinct CDR3 sequences listed, 28% were seen once. Input material: PBMCs. The source is a woman aged 18-49 years in good health. The CDR3 runs from the conserved cysteine through the conserved F or W. A D gene is named only where the DNA matches it firmly. Part of the rows lack a size; the others show once, few, many or a class for expanded clones.

abundance,j_gene,v_gene,d_gene,CDR3nt,CDR3aa
-,TRBJ1-2,TRBV14,-,TGTGCCAGCAGCCAAGTCAACGGGAACTATGTCTACACCTTC,CASSQVNGNYVYTF
-,TRBJ1-4,TRBV6-1,TRBD1,TGTGCCAGTTTAGACAGGGCGGGCGAAAAACTGTTTTTT,CASLDRAGEKLFF
-,TRBJ1-1,TRBV12-3/TRBV12-4,-,TGTGCCAGCAGAACGTCCCGGGACATAGGTGAAGCTTTCTTT,CASRTSRDIGEAFF
few,TRBJ2-1,TRBV5-1,-,TGCGCCAGCAGCTTGGAAGGTCGGATCAATGAGCAGTTCTTC,CASSLEGRINEQFF
-,TRBJ2-4,TRBV12-5,-,TGTGCTAGTGGTTTGTCCTTAGGGAACAGGGGCGGGAGTGCCAAAAACATTCAGTACTTC,CASGLSLGNRGGSAKNIQYF
few,TRBJ2-4,TRBV27,TRBD1,TGTGCCAGCAGTTTCTACGAGGGGGCGGCCATTCAGTACTTC,CASSFYEGAAIQYF
few,TRBJ2-5,TRBV29-1,TRBD2,TGCAGCGTGGAACGTAGCGGGGGGGCACAAGAGACCCAGTACTTC,CSVERSGGAQETQYF
few,TRBJ1-3,TRBV19,-,TGTGCCAGTACCCTGTGGTCGGAGGGCTCTGGAAACACCATATATTTT,CASTLWSEGSGNTIYF
many,TRBJ2-2,TRBV29-1,-,TGCAGCGTTGTGAGGAACACCGGGGAGCTGTTTTTT,CSVVRNTGELFF
-,TRBJ2-7,TRBV3-1,-,TGTGCCAGCAGCCAGGACGGAGTAGGCGAGCAGTACTTC,CASSQDGVGEQYF
few,TRBJ1-3,TRBV4-1,-,TGCGCCAGCAGCGGAGGGAAATCTGGAAACACCATATATTTT,CASSGGKSGNTIYF
-,TRBJ1-6,TRBV6-6,-,TGTGCCAGCACCCCCGACAGACATTCACCCCTCCACTTT,CASTPDRHSPLHF
-,TRBJ2-7,TRBV20-1,-,TGCAGTGCTAGTCCCACATGGGATACCTACGAGCAGTACTTC,CSASPTWDTYEQYF
few,TRBJ2-2,TRBV29-1,-,TGCAGCGTTGAAAGGGAAGGGGGAGAAAACACCGGGGAGCTGTTTTTT,CSVEREGGENTGELFF
-,TRBJ1-2,TRBV11-2,TRBD1,TGTGCCATTCCTAAGGCGGAGGGGGCAAATGGCTACACCTTC,CAIPKAEGANGYTF
-,TRBJ2-7,TRBV2,-,TGTGCCAGCAGCGAACGAGTCTACGAGCAGTACTTC,CASSERVYEQYF
-,TRBJ1-2,TRBV7-9,TRBD1,TGTGCCAGCAGCTTTCTACAGGGGCGGAATGGCTACACCTTC,CASSFLQGRNGYTF
few,TRBJ2-2,TRBV12-3/TRBV12-4,-,TGTGCCAGCAGGCCATTGACAGGCGCGAACACCGGGGAGCTGTTTTTT,CASRPLTGANTGELFF
-,TRBJ1-2,TRBV12-3/TRBV12-4,-,TGTGCCAGCAGTTTCACCAGGGTAAACGGCTACACCTTC,CASSFTRVNGYTF
-,TRBJ2-2,TRBV14,-,TGTGCCAGCAGCCTACAGATAGACACCGGGGAGCTGTTTTTT,CASSLQIDTGELFF
many,TRBJ1-1,TRBV12-3/TRBV12-4,-,TGTGCCAGCTTGAGGGGCATAAACACTGAAGCTTTCTTT,CASLRGINTEAFF
-,TRBJ1-2,TRBV6-6,TRBD1,TGTGCCAGCAGTTCCCGGACAGGGAGAATTAACTATGGCTACACCTTC,CASSSRTGRINYGYTF
few,TRBJ1-5,TRBV6-1,-,TGTGCCAGCAAAGGGACGGATAGCAATCAGCCCCAGCATTTT,CASKGTDSNQPQHF
few,TRBJ2-3,TRBV9,TRBD2,TGTGCCAGCAGCGTAGGTGCGGGGGGGTCAGATACGCAGTATTTT,CASSVGAGGSDTQYF
many,TRBJ1-4,TRBV6-6,-,TGTGCCAGCAGTTCCCGTTCGAATGAAAAACTGTTTTTT,CASSSRSNEKLFF
many,TRBJ1-1,TRBV7-3,TRBD1,TGTGCCAGCAGCTTAACGGGGACAGCCGACACTGAAGCTTTCTTT,CASSLTGTADTEAFF
-,TRBJ2-2,TRBV18,-,TGTGCCAGCTCACCACTGCCCATTCAAACTAACACCGGGGAGCTGTTTTTT,CASSPLPIQTNTGELFF
-,TRBJ2-2,TRBV6-6,-,TGTGCCAGCAGTCGCGAGAACACCGGGGGGCTGTTTTTT,CASSRENTGGLFF
many,TRBJ2-1,TRBV11-2,-,TGTGCCAGCAGCTTAGTCTTCAATGAGCAGTTCTTC,CASSLVFNEQFF
-,TRBJ1-5,TRBV3-1,TRBD1,TGTGCCAGCAGCCAAGGACAGGGAAGTAGGCCCCAGCATTTT,CASSQGQGSRPQHF
-,TRBJ1-2,TRBV20-1,-,TGCAGTGCTAGCGACAGATACTATGGCTACACCTTC,CSASDRYYGYTF
-,TRBJ1-3,TRBV12-5,-,TGTGCTAGTGGCTCCAGAGGGTTGGGAAACACCATATATTTT,CASGSRGLGNTIYF
few,TRBJ1-2,TRBV7-2,-,TGTGCCAGCAGCCCTCTATTGGATGGCTACACCTTC,CASSPLLDGYTF
many,TRBJ2-2,TRBV7-9,-,TGTGCCAGCAGCTTAGACAGGCCGAACACCGGGGAGCTGTTTTTT,CASSLDRPNTGELFF
few,TRBJ2-1,TRBV7-9,TRBD2,TGTGCCAGCAGTTTAGCGGGGGTGAGTATCAATGAGCAGTTCTTC,CASSLAGVSINEQFF
few,TRBJ1-1,TRBV5-6,-,TGTGCCAGCAGCTTGTTCGGGTCGCGGAACACTGAAGCTTTCTTT,CASSLFGSRNTEAFF